Below, 17 T cell receptor beta chains from the same sample are listed, as sequenced in a study of cytomegalovirus exposure and HLA in healthy donors. Only in-frame clones appear in the TCRdb table, and some are missing; sequencing was by immunoSEQ multiplex PCR. The sample contains 65,000 to 75,000 clones, over 90% of which appear only once. Input material: PBMCs. These receptors all stem from a man aged 18-30 years in good health and CMV-seropositive.

This rearrangement joins TRBV15 to TRBJ2-1, with D possibly matching TRBD2 (7 bases). V lost 3 bases to trimming and J lost 7 bases, with 16 bases between them. Germline values: CDR1 LNHNV, CDR2 YYDKDF (reference sequence). The CDR3 spans 15 residues. CDR3 in amino acids: CATSRAAGAGNEQFF. CDR3 nucleotides: TGTGCCACCAGCAGGGCTGCGGGGGCGGGGAATGAGCAGTTCTTC.

This chain joins TRBV4-1 and TRBJ2-1; 8 positions agree with TRBD2. CDR1 MGHRA and CDR2 YSYEKL come from the germline V gene. V lost 0 bases and J lost 5; bases outside the gene matches: 3. The CDR3 contains 15 residues. CDR3 DNA sequence: TGCGCCAGCAGCCAAGATAGCGGGGCCCACAATGAGCAGTTCTTC. It is translated as CASSQDSGAHNEQFF.

The chain has TRBV5-1 and TRBJ2-7; 11 nucleotides match TRBD2. Germline-derived CDR1 and CDR2 are SGHRS and YFSETQ. The length of the CDR3 is 16 residues. V gave up 0 bases and J gave up 0 bases; unmatched junction bases: 2. This CDR3 reads CASSLELAGDSYEQYF. The CDR3 coding sequence is TGCGCCAGCAGCTTGGAACTAGCGGGGGACTCCTACGAGCAGTACTTC.

The chain's CDR3 is CASSLGQDYGYTF. The CDR3 DNA follows: TGTGCCAGCAGCTTAGGGCAGGACTATGGCTACACCTTC. The rearrangement uses TRBV7-3 and TRBJ1-2; no clear D. With 2 bases removed from V and 3 bases from J, the gap between germline ends came to 7 bases. The CDR3 sequence is 13 residues long. The germline gives CDR1 SGHTA, CDR2 FQGTGA.

This chain connects TRBV15 to TRBJ2-2; 9 bases fit TRBD2. This CDR3 has 18 residues. The junction had 11 bases not matched to a gene; V was cut back by 5 bases and J by 1 base. The germline CDR1 and CDR2 sequences are LNHNV and YYDKDF (reference sequence). As DNA, the CDR3 is TGTGCCACCAGCGAACTAGCGGGCGTACTCTGGAACACCGGGGAGCTGTTTTTT. It is translated as CATSELAGVLWNTGELFF.

This chain joins TRBV28 and TRBJ2-5; a possible D gene is TRBD2 (6 bases). Trimming took 6 bases from V and 1 from J, leaving 9 bases between them. From germline, CDR1 is MDHEN and CDR2 SYDVKM. The CDR3 totals 13 residues. This chain's CDR3 is CASRIGGQETQYF. CDR3 bases: TGTGCCAGCAGGATCGGGGGCCAAGAGACCCAGTACTTC.

The J gene is TRBJ2-7, the V gene TRBV14; TRBD1 might be the D (6 bases). The V gene's germline CDR1 is SGHDN and CDR2 FVKESK. The CDR3 covers 17 residues. Trimming shortened V by 3 bases and J by 2 bases, and 20 bases separated the two germline ends. The CDR3 DNA reads as TGTGCCAGCAGCCAGGTTCGCCCTGGCAGGGGCCCCTACGAGCAGTACTTC. Encoded protein: CASSQVRPGRGPYEQYF.

This chain uses TRBV5-4 with TRBJ2-7; TRBD1 matches at 8 bases. The CDR3 has 13 residues. Germline trimming cut 4 bases from V and 2 bases from J; bases unmatched to any gene: 2. CDR1 SGHNT and CDR2 YYREEE come from the germline V gene (reference sequence). The CDR3 nucleotides read TGTGCCAGCAGCGCACAGGGGGCCTACGAGCAGTACTTC. Protein: CASSAQGAYEQYF. Full variable domain (remainder filled in from reference TRBV5-4 and TRBJ2-7): ETGVTQSPTHLIKTRGQQVTLRCSSQSGHNTVSWYQQALGQGPQFIFQYYREEENGRGNFPPRFSGLQFPNYSSELNVNALELDDSALYLCASSAQGAYEQYFGPGTRLTVT.

The rearrangement links TRBV28 to TRBJ2-1; D is unclear. Germline CDR1 MDHEN, CDR2 SYDVKM. V gave up 8 bases and J gave up 7 bases, with 6 bases separating them. The CDR3 extends over 10 amino acids. CDR3 residues: CASGRNEQFF. The CDR3 nucleotides are TGTGCCAGCGGCAGAAATGAGCAGTTCTTC.

In nucleotides, the CDR3 is TGTGCCAGCAGTGGGGGACAGGGGTATGGTGAGCAGTTCTTC. Its translation is CASSGGQGYGEQFF. The chain links TRBV2 to TRBJ2-1; 10 bases match TRBD1. Unmatched junction bases numbered 6, after V lost 4 bases and J lost 9 bases. The CDR3 runs 14 residues. Germline V lookup: CDR1 SNHLY, CDR2 FYNNEI.

This chain connects TRBV10-3 to TRBJ2-7, with TRBD2 identical over 7 bases. The V segment lost 0 bases and the J segment 6 bases; nucleotides outside the gene matches: 5. The CDR3 totals 14 residues. The germline V gene has CDR1 ENHRY and CDR2 SYGVKD. CDR3 amino acids: CAISESSGGLEQYF. As DNA, the CDR3 is TGTGCCATCAGTGAGTCGTCGGGAGGACTCGAGCAGTACTTC.

The V call is TRBV27, the J call TRBJ2-1, with 12 positions matching TRBD2. V was clipped by 8 bases and J by 8 bases; unmatched bases: 7. Looked up from germline, CDR1 is MNHEY and CDR2 is SMNVEV (reference sequence). CDR3 length: 14 amino acids. Written as DNA, the CDR3 is TGTGCCAGCTGGAGGGCTAGCGGGAGGGATGAGCAGTTCTTC. Translation gives CASWRASGRDEQFF.

V is TRBV7-8 and J is TRBJ2-7; the match to TRBD1 covers 9 bases. CDR1 SGHVS and CDR2 FQNEAQ come from the germline V gene. This CDR3 is built from 16 residues. The J segment lost 4 bases and the V segment lost 2 bases, leaving 9 bases of the junction unmatched. CDR3 residues: CASSLPRETGGYEQYF. The CDR3 nucleotides are TGTGCCAGCAGCTTACCCCGAGAGACAGGGGGATACGAGCAGTACTTC. The whole variable domain, filled in from reference TRBV7-8 and TRBJ2-7, reads GAGVSQSPRYKVAKRGQDVALRCDPISGHVSLFWYQQALGQGPEFLTYFQNEAQLDKSGLPSDRFFAERPEGSVSTLKIQRTQQEDSAVYLCASSLPRETGGYEQYFGPGTRLTVT.

V is TRBV6-5 and J is TRBJ1-4; 9 positions agree with TRBD1. J gave up 4 bases and V 4 bases, and 4 bases lay outside the gene matches. The CDR3 loop spans 15 amino acids. Germline assignment: CDR1 MNHEY and CDR2 SVGAGI. CDR3 loop: CASSLGTGRNEKLFF. The CDR3 DNA reads TGTGCCAGCAGTTTGGGGACAGGGCGTAATGAAAAACTGTTTTTT.

The chain carries TRBV19 and TRBJ2-5, with a possible D match to TRBD2 (5 bases). The CDR3 totals 14 residues. V was cut by 1 base and J by 5 bases, with 11 bases left in between. The V gene's germline CDR1 is LNHDA and CDR2 SQIVND (reference sequence). Here the CDR3 DNA reads TGTGCCAGTAGTATAGGGGGAGTAGGGGAGACCCAGTACTTC. Translation gives CASSIGGVGETQYF.

The gene calls are TRBV7-9 and TRBJ1-1; no clear D. V was pared by 0 bases and J by 7 bases, with 6 bases between. Germline V lookup: CDR1 SEHNR, CDR2 FQNEAQ (reference sequence). The CDR3 is made up of 12 amino acids. CDR3 bases: TGTGCCAGCAGCTTAGCTGGACTTGAAGCTTTCTTT. Translated: CASSLAGLEAFF.

The chain links TRBV6-5 to TRBJ2-2; tentatively, D is TRBD1 (6 bases). This CDR3 is built from 13 residues. Trimming pared 8 bases from V and 5 bases from J, leaving 12 bases between. Germline CDR1 MNHEY, CDR2 SVGAGI. CDR3 sequence (DNA): TGTGCCAGCCTCACCGACAGGACCGGGGAGCTGTTTTTT. It is translated as CASLTDRTGELFF.